These 19 T cell receptor beta chains originate from one sample sequenced in a study. TCRdb reanalysed the 5' RACE reads using MiXCR and keeps one entry per CDR3 protein. The data contain roughly 5,400 distinct CDR3 sequences, more than 50% of them singletons. The sequenced sample was memory CD4+ T cells sorted from blood. Subset meaning: memory CD4+ T cells, CD4+CD45RO+CD25-. The receptors were gathered from a female donor with breast cancer.

This chain links TRBV20-1 with TRBJ2-1; perhaps TRBD1 as D (5 bases). Germline lookup yields CDR1 DFQATT and CDR2 SNEGSKA (reference sequence). CDR3 length: 14 amino acids. V lost 1 base, J lost 10 bases, and 17 bases lay in between. The DNA for the CDR3 is TGCAGTGCTAGAGTTTTCTTTACAGGCATAGAGCAGTTCTTC. This codes for CSARVFFTGIEQFF.

This clonotype was seen a few times. CDR3 DNA: TGTGCCACCAGTGATTGGGGGGACGCTAGCACAGATACGCAGTATTTT. The encoded protein is CATSDWGDASTDTQYF. The chain joins TRBV24-1 to TRBJ2-3; D is possibly TRBD2 (6 bases). The germline CDR1 and CDR2 sequences are KGHDR and SFDVKD. Between the trimmed V and J ends, which lost 2 bases and 0 bases, there was a span of 11 bases. CDR3 size: 16 residues.

V is TRBV2 and J is TRBJ2-1, with unresolved D. The germline V gene encodes CDR1 SNHLY and CDR2 FYNNEI. This CDR3 has 11 residues. V gave up 8 bases and J gave up 3 bases, with 5 bases separating them. The CDR3 nucleotides are TGTGCCAGCGGGGTCTACAATGAGCAGTTCTTC. Translated, it gives CASGVYNEQFF.

This clonotype was detected only a few times. The CDR3 loop is CASSRTGSGELFF. CDR3 DNA sequence: TGTGCCAGCAGCCGGACAGGCTCCGGGGAGCTGTTTTTT. The chain couples TRBV4-2 to TRBJ2-2, with TRBD1 identical over 7 bases. Germline CDR1 LGHNA, CDR2 YNFKEQ. CDR3 size: 13 residues. V was clipped by 4 bases and J by 6 bases; unmatched bases: 2.

The gene calls are TRBV6-1 and TRBJ1-6; D is unresolved. This CDR3 has 13 amino acids. V lost 5 bases, J lost 8 bases, and 10 bases lay in between. Germline assignment: CDR1 MNHNS and CDR2 SASEGT. CDR3 sequence: CASSYLGDSPLHF. In DNA form, the CDR3 reads TGTGCCAGCAGTTACTTGGGAGATTCACCCCTCCACTTT.

This clonotype occurred a few times. The junction differs from germline at one of its ends, possibly a read error. V usage is TRBV7-7 and J usage is TRBJ2-1; the match to TRBD2 covers 9 bases. The CDR3 has 15 residues. The germline V gene encodes CDR1 SSHAT and CDR2 FNYEAQ (reference sequence). CDR3 nucleotides: TGTGCTAGCAGCTTAGGCGGCGGGGGGGAGCTGGAGCAGTTCTTC. Protein: CASSLGGGGELEQFF.

The rearrangement joins TRBV7-3 to TRBJ2-7; 12 nucleotides match TRBD2. Germline CDR1 SGHTA, CDR2 FQGTGA. The CDR3 spans 17 residues. V shed 5 bases, J shed 6 bases, and the junction held 14 bases outside the gene matches. CDR3 in DNA: TGTGCCAGCAGCGGGCCTAGCGGGAGGGCCGAAGGGGTCGAGCAGTACTTC. This gives the protein CASSGPSGRAEGVEQYF.

The chain links TRBV6-1 to TRBJ2-1, with TRBD1 matching over 7 bases. Trimming took 7 bases from V and 4 from J; bases not matched to a gene: 4. Germline CDR1 is MNHNS and CDR2 is SASEGT. The CDR3 has 13 amino acids. The CDR3 reads CASTRQGYNEQFF. CDR3 nucleotide sequence: TGTGCCAGCACCCGACAGGGTTACAATGAGCAGTTCTTC.

The chain recombines TRBV9 with TRBJ1-3; 11 nucleotides agree with TRBD1. The J segment lost 2 bases and the V segment lost 1 base, leaving 2 bases of the junction unmatched. The CDR3 is 16 amino acids. From germline, CDR1 is SGDLS and CDR2 YYNGEE. In nucleotides, the CDR3 is TGTGCCAGCAGCGTAACGGGACAGGGGGCTGGAAACACCATATATTTT. The encoded protein is CASSVTGQGAGNTIYF.

This clonotype has a handful of counts. The chain employs TRBV7-9 and TRBJ1-4; D unclear. V was clipped by 3 bases and J by 8 bases, with 10 bases between them. CDR1 is SEHNR, CDR2 FQNEAQ, per germline (reference sequence). The CDR3 is made up of 13 amino acids. The CDR3 nucleotides read TGTGCCAGCAGCTTCTTAAATGTGGAAAAACTGTTTTTT. Translating gives CASSFLNVEKLFF.

About this clonotype itself: The junction and the germline gene differ at one end; a read error may be behind it. This chain uses TRBV7-9 with TRBJ1-5, with TRBD1 as a possible D gene (5 bases). CDR3 length equals 12 residues. The germline CDR1 and CDR2 sequences are SEHNR and FQNEAQ (reference sequence). The CDR3 loop is CASGLGDQPQHF. The CDR3 region has the DNA TGTGCCAGCGGCTTAGGGGATCAGCCCCAGCATTTT.

The rearrangement uses TRBV29-1 and TRBJ2-1, with 7 bases matching TRBD1. Trimming cost V 6 bases and J 2 bases; bases outside gene matches: 1. The germline V gene encodes CDR1 SQVTM and CDR2 ANQGSEA. CDR3 length: 12 amino acids. As DNA, the CDR3 is TGCAGCGTCGACAGGGCCTACAATGAGCAGTTCTTC. Its translation is CSVDRAYNEQFF.

As for this clonotype: It may be a read error: a sequence one base away is much more abundant. The J gene is TRBJ1-2, the V gene TRBV29-1, with D hard to call. CDR1 is SQVTM and CDR2 is ANQGSEA in the germline V gene. This CDR3 spans 11 amino acids. V dropped 3 bases and J dropped 3 bases, with 5 bases sitting between them. Here the CDR3 DNA reads TGCAGCGTTGACGGGGACTATGGCTACACCTTC. Translation gives CSVDGDYGYTF.

The V call is TRBV6-6, the J call TRBJ1-5; maybe TRBD1 (5 bases). The germline V and J ends were trimmed by 6 bases and 3 bases, with 12 bases remaining between them. Germline CDR1 MNHNY, CDR2 SVGAGI (reference sequence). The CDR3 extends over 14 amino acids. The CDR3, as DNA: TGTGCCAGCAGATACGGAGGGGACAATCAGCCCCAGCATTTT. Translation: CASRYGGDNQPQHF.

This clonotype was counted a few times. The chain carries TRBV12-3 or TRBV12-4 and TRBJ2-5, with D maybe TRBD1 (6 bases). Trimming stripped 3 bases from V and 4 bases from J, with 9 bases between. This CDR3 contains 13 residues. This chain's CDR3 is CASSLGRGETQYF. CDR3 DNA: TGTGCCAGCAGTTTGGGCAGGGGAGAGACCCAGTACTTC.

This clonotype was detected only a few times. This sequence joins TRBV29-1 and TRBJ1-2; no reliable D call. Trimming took 0 bases from V and 6 from J, leaving 14 bases between them. This CDR3 is 14 amino acids long. Per germline, CDR1 SQVTM and CDR2 ANQGSEA. The chain's CDR3 is CSVEEEEGIDGYTF. The CDR3 DNA follows: TGCAGCGTTGAAGAAGAAGAAGGGATCGATGGCTACACCTTC.

This clonotype has more than one count but fewer than ten. The chain combines TRBV20-1 with TRBJ1-2; tentatively, D is TRBD1 (5 bases). The CDR3 length is 15 residues. Germline V gene data show CDR1 as DFQATT and CDR2 as SNEGSKA (reference sequence). V lost 0 bases and J 0 bases, leaving 11 bases between the germline ends. The CDR3 protein is CSARDRRQPNYGYTF. Written as DNA, the CDR3 is TGCAGTGCTAGAGATAGGAGACAGCCTAACTATGGCTACACCTTC.

To note about this clonotype: A junction end diverges from the germline sequence, so it may reflect a read error. The V call is TRBV12-5, the J call TRBJ2-7; D is uncertain. This CDR3 is 17 amino acids long. The germline V gene encodes CDR1 LGHNT and CDR2 FRNRAP. The CDR3 spells CASDLVHLGRVAYEQYF. The CDR3 DNA is TGTGCTAGTGATTTGGTACATCTTGGTCGGGTCGCCTACGAGCAGTACTTC.

The count of this clonotype is one. The rearrangement joins TRBV3-1 to TRBJ2-4, with D perhaps given as TRBD1 or TRBD2 (5 bases each). V shed 0 bases and J shed 12 bases, with 15 bases lying between them. The CDR3 sequence is 14 residues long. Germline CDR1 reads LGHDT; CDR2 reads YNNKEL (reference sequence). CDR3: CASSQDGSGRSQYF. The CDR3 nucleotides read TGTGCCAGCAGCCAAGATGGGTCGGGACGATCTCAGTACTTC.